This T cell receptor beta chain was sequenced during a study of regulatory T cells in long-lasting Graves disease. This CDR3 has 16 residues. Germline V gene sequence: CDR1 MNHEY, CDR2 SVGAGI. Trimming stripped 3 bases from V and 4 bases from J, with 18 bases between. The study's findings and limits: Less diverse TCR repertoires were seen in persistent Graves' patients than in newly diagnosed ones.

Construction of the TCR beta libraries employed iRepertoire HTBI primers in conjunction with Arm-PCR of CDR3 regions. TCRdb re-derived calls from the multiplex PCR reads in MiXCR, one entry per CDR3 protein. The table has about 540,000 distinct CDR3 sequences, 13% seen once. This clonotype was seen ten or more times. What it recognizes is unknown. As for time point: newly diagnosed GD, antithyroid drugs for less than 3 months. Preparation of the TCR library used RNA extracted from PBMCs. The sample was also reused in another study, on T cells in Graves' hyperthyroidism and ophthalmopathy. That paper notes: Diagnoses were established using clinical symptoms, serum thyroxine and TRAb, thyroid ultrasound and orbital computed tomography.

Sequencing used peripheral blood mononuclear cells (PBMCs), obtained at new diagnosis, from a patient treated with antithyroid drugs. The TCR was taken from a man aged 30 to 39 with Graves disease. This chain uses TRBV6-5 with TRBJ2-5; D possibly corresponds to TRBD1 (5 bases). The CDR3 sequence: CASSYTLAGRGETQYF. CDR3 sequence (DNA): TGTGCCAGCAGTTATACCCTCGCAGGGCGTGGAGAGACCCAGTACTTC.